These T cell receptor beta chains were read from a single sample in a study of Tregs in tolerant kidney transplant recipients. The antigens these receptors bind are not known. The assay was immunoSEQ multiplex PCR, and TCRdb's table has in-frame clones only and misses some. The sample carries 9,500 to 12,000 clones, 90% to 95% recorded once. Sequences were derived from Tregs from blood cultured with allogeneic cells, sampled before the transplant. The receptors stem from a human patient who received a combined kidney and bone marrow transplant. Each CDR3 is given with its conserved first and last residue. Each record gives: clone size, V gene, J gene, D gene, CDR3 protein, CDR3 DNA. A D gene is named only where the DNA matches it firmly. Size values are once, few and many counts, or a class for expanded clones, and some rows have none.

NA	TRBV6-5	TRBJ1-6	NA	CASSYGAGNSPLHF	TGTGCCAGCAGTTACGGGGCAGGGAATTCACCCCTCCACTTT
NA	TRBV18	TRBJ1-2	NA	CASSPQGTPNYGYTF	TGTGCCAGCTCACCACAGGGGACACCTAACTATGGCTACACCTTC
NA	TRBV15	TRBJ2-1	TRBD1	CATSRGVTGGLFDEQFF	TGTGCCACCAGCAGAGGAGTGACAGGGGGCTTATTTGATGAGCAGTTCTTC
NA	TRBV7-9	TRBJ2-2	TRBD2	CASSLGWAGVNTGELFF	TGTGCCAGCAGCTTAGGCTGGGCGGGGGTCAACACCGGGGAGCTGTTTTTT
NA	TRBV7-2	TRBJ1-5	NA	CASSQEVFLGPQHF	TGTGCCAGCAGCCAAGAGGTCTTTCTGGGGCCCCAGCATTTT
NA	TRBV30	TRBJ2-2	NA	CAWNPGGGTGELFF	TGTGCCTGGAATCCAGGGGGGGGCACCGGGGAGCTGTTTTTT
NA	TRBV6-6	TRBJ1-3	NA	CASRQQGAGNTIYF	TGTGCCAGCAGACAGCAGGGCGCTGGAAACACCATATATTTT
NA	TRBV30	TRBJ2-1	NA	CAWSMVGLSNEQFF	TGTGCCTGGAGTATGGTGGGACTTTCCAATGAGCAGTTCTTC
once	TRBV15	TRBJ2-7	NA	CATSRIGSVYEQYF	TGTGCCACCAGCAGGATAGGTAGCGTCTACGAGCAGTACTTC
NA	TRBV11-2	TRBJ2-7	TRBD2	CASSLGPGRTSKTYEQYF	TGTGCCAGCAGCTTAGGCCCCGGGAGGACTAGCAAAACCTACGAGCAGTACTTC
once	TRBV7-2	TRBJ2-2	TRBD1	CASSSGTVDTGELFF	TGTGCCAGCAGCTCGGGGACAGTGGACACCGGGGAGCTGTTTTTT
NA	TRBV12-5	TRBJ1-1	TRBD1	CASGRQGTGAFF	TGTGCTAGTGGGAGACAGGGTACTGGGGCTTTCTTT
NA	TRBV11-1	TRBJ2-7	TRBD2	CASSPRTSGSRGEQYF	TGTGCCAGCAGCCCTCGGACTAGCGGGTCCAGGGGAGAGCAGTACTTC